A single sample is the source of the 10 T cell receptor beta chains below, sequenced in a study of technical replicates of blood from a few donors. Assay used: immunoSEQ multiplex PCR; TCRdb lists only in-frame clones, some missing. Seen here are 87,000 or so clones, about 92% observed once, and the top ten hold approximately 0.25%. Input material: T cells isolated from PBMCs. The receptor source for this set is a human donor in good health.

This sequence joins TRBV7-6 and TRBJ2-7; TRBD2 matches at 9 bases. CDR3 length equals 20 residues. CDR1 is SGHVS, CDR2 FNYEAQ, per germline. Unmatched junction bases numbered 19, after V lost 4 bases and J lost 0 bases. CDR3 region: CASSSRPTQNSGSDSYEQYF. Written as DNA, the CDR3 is TGTGCCAGCAGCTCCCGGCCGACACAAAATAGCGGGAGTGACTCCTACGAGCAGTACTTC.

This chain joins TRBV5-6 and TRBJ2-5; maybe TRBD2 (5 bases). With 4 bases removed from V and 5 bases from J, the gap between germline ends came to 9 bases. In germline, CDR1 is SGHDT, CDR2 YYEEEE. CDR3 size: 12 residues. The chain's CDR3 is CASSRRRETQYF. CDR3 nucleotide sequence: TGTGCCAGCAGCCGGCGGAGGGAGACCCAGTACTTC.

The J gene is TRBJ1-5, the V gene TRBV27; 9 positions match TRBD1. The CDR3 loop spans 14 amino acids. The V segment lost 3 bases and the J segment 7 bases; nucleotides outside the gene matches: 4. Germline values: CDR1 MNHEY, CDR2 SMNVEV (reference sequence). CDR3 loop: CASSFGTGHQPQHF. The CDR3 DNA follows: TGTGCCAGCAGTTTCGGGACAGGGCACCAGCCCCAGCATTTT.

The count of this clone is one. The chain carries TRBV5-4 and TRBJ1-1; weak D call: TRBD1 (6 bases). The CDR3 is 17 amino acids. The V end lost 2 bases, the J end lost 0 bases, and 17 bases lay between the germline ends. Germline CDR1 SGHNT, CDR2 YYREEE (reference sequence). The DNA for the CDR3 is TGTGCCAGCAGCTTATCAGGGGTTGGCTACGTGAACACTGAAGCTTTCTTT. Its translation: CASSLSGVGYVNTEAFF.

J is TRBJ1-1 and V is TRBV5-5; D call uncertain. V was pared by 3 bases and J by 0 bases, with 12 bases between. The CDR3 extends over 15 amino acids. The V gene's germline CDR1 is SGHKS and CDR2 YYEKEE (reference sequence). The CDR3 loop is CASSSGLGMNTEAFF. In DNA form, the CDR3 reads TGTGCCAGCAGCTCCGGACTGGGTATGAACACTGAAGCTTTCTTT.

The chain uses TRBV29-1 and TRBJ2-5; 8 nucleotides align to TRBD2. Losses at the gene ends were 5 bases for V and 4 bases for J; bases not matched to a gene: 3. Germline CDR1 SQVTM, CDR2 ANQGSEA. This CDR3 has 12 amino acids. CDR3 in amino acids: CSVLSGRETQYF. The CDR3 bases are TGCAGCGTTCTCAGCGGGAGAGAGACCCAGTACTTC.

This chain joins TRBV5-1 and TRBJ2-7; a possible D gene is TRBD2 (6 bases). This CDR3 contains 12 residues. In germline, CDR1 is SGHRS, CDR2 YFSETQ. Trimming removed 4 bases from V and 6 bases from J, with 11 bases in between. CDR3 nucleotides: TGCGCCAGCAGCACAACTAGCTCCGAGCAGTACTTC. This sequence encodes CASSTTSSEQYF. Filled out from reference TRBV5-1 and TRBJ2-7, the complete variable domain reads KAGVTQTPRYLIKTRGQQVTLSCSPISGHRSVSWYQQTPGQGLQFLFEYFSETQRNKGNFPGRFSGRQFSNSRSEMNVSTLELGDSALYLCASSTTSSEQYFGPGTRLTVT.

This clone has only one observation. The rearrangement uses TRBV7-9 and TRBJ2-7, with 11 bases aligning to TRBD2. With 3 bases clipped from V and 6 bases from J, the junction kept 7 bases outside the gene matches. CDR1 SEHNR and CDR2 FQNEAQ come from the germline V gene (reference sequence). The CDR3 length is 15 residues. The CDR3 spells CASSFQTSGNVEQYF. CDR3 DNA sequence: TGTGCCAGCAGCTTTCAGACTAGCGGGAATGTCGAGCAGTACTTC.

This rearrangement joins TRBV10-3 to TRBJ1-4; 8 bases match TRBD1. V was clipped by 10 bases and J by 3 bases; unmatched bases: 4. From germline, CDR1 is ENHRY and CDR2 SYGVKD. The CDR3 consists of 13 residues. CDR3 DNA sequence: TGTGCCACACAGGGGGGGCCTAATGAAAAACTGTTTTTT. This codes for CATQGGPNEKLFF.

V and J are TRBV5-1 and TRBJ2-5, with 7 bases lining up with TRBD1. This CDR3 region has 15 residues. V gave up 4 bases and J gave up 5 bases; unmatched junction bases: 11. The V gene's germline CDR1 is SGHRS and CDR2 YFSETQ. CDR3 sequence: CASSLGAGGRETQYF. CDR3 bases: TGCGCCAGCAGCCTGGGGGCAGGGGGTAGGGAGACCCAGTACTTC.